The T cell receptor (beta chain) under discussion was sequenced for a study of molecular identifiers for immune sequencing clone quantification. This clonotype was recorded at least ten times. MiXCR was run by TCRdb on the PCR reads, yielding one entry per CDR3 protein. Found here are about 630,000 distinct CDR3 sequences, less than 30% of them singletons; the top ten hold 0.7% to 0.95%. The naive CD8 libraries originated from between roughly 19,000 and 1,000,000 sorted cells and drew on 10%, 30% or 50% RNA. This clonotype was obtained from a human donor in good health. Some libraries in this study had Jurkat cell RNA spiked in. Sequenced input: naive CD8+ T cells from blood, with Jurkat cell RNA spiked in. Subset here: FACS-sorted CD8+CD4-CCR7+CD45RA+ naive T cells.

In DNA, the CDR3 is TGTGCCAGCAGCCGTTTCACAGATACGCAGTATTTT. Translating it yields CASSRFTDTQYF. This chain uses TRBV6-6 with TRBJ2-3; D ambiguous. The CDR3 extends over 12 amino acids. V lost 6 bases to trimming and J lost 2 bases, with 6 bases between them. Germline CDR1 is MNHNY and CDR2 is SVGAGI (reference sequence).